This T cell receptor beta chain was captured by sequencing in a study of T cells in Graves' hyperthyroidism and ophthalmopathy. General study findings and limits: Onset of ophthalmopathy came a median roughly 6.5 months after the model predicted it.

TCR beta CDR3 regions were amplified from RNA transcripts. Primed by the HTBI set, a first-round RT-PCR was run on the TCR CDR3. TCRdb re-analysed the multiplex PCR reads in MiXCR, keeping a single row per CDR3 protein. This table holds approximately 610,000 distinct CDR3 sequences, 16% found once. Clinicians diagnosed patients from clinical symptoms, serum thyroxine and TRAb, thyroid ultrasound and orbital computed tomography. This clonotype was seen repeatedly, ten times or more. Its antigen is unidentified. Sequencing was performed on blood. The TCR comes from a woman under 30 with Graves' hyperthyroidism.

Here the CDR3 reads CASSQAVQTANTEAFF. CDR3 DNA sequence: TGTGCCAGCAGCCAAGCCGTTCAGACAGCGAACACTGAAGCTTTCTTT. V is TRBV14 and J is TRBJ1-1; weak D call: TRBD1 (5 bases). Deletions cut 1 base from V and 1 base from J, with 13 bases between. The germline gives CDR1 SGHDN, CDR2 FVKESK. This CDR3 has 16 amino acids.